The following is a T cell receptor (beta chain) sequence with its context. Antigen: not known. It is unclear where the CDR3 begins or ends on the DNA, so no DNA is shown, and the CDR3 is as TCRdb lists it. These data are taken from a study of esophageal squamous cell carcinoma under preoperative chemotherapy. About the study: Both tumor-infiltrating lymphocytes and peripheral blood T cells had their TCR repertoires profiled. Study observations and caveats: After treatment, tumor-infiltrating lymphocytes apparently came partly from blood T cells. After paclitaxel-nedaplatin, abundant clones were more likely to contract than amplify.

TCRdb reprocessed the PCR reads with MiXCR, giving one entry per CDR3 protein. The table records around 30,000 distinct CDR3 sequences, around half of them present only once. Germline V CDR1 and CDR2: SGHVS, FQNEAQ. The CDR3 has 15 amino acids, counting both end residues. Time point indicated: after preoperative PTX-NDP chemotherapy. Patients received paclitaxel-nedaplatin as preoperative chemotherapy before surgery. This chain connects TRBV7-8 to TRBJ2-3; TRBD1 was called by the table and not checked on the DNA. Specimen collection occurred from a patient given preoperative chemotherapy. This TCR was recovered from a human donor with esophageal squamous cell carcinoma. The donor label of this sample is uncertain. The CDR3 here is CAGGLVGGGTETQYF.